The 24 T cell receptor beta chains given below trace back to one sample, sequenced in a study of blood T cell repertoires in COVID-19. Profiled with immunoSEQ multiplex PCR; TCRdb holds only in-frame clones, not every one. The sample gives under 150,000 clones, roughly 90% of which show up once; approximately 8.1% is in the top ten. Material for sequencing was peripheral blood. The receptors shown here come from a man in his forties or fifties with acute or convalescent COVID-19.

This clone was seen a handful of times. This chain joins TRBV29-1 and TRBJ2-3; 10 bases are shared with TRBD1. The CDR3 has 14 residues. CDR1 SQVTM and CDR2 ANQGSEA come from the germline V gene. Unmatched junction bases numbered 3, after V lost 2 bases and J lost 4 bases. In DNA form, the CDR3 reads TGCAGCGTTGAATCGACAGGGGGCTCAGATACGCAGTATTTT. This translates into CSVESTGGSDTQYF.

In DNA form, the CDR3 reads TGTGCCAGCAGCCAAGACGCTCCCGGGACAATGACCTACGAGCAGTACTTC. Protein product: CASSQDAPGTMTYEQYF. The chain joins TRBV3-1 (or the pseudogene TRBV3-2) to TRBJ2-7, with a possible D match to TRBD1 (6 bases). The germline V gene has CDR1 LGHDT and CDR2 YNNKEL (reference sequence). The CDR3 loop spans 17 amino acids. V was shortened by 0 bases and J by 2 bases, with 17 bases between the two germline ends.

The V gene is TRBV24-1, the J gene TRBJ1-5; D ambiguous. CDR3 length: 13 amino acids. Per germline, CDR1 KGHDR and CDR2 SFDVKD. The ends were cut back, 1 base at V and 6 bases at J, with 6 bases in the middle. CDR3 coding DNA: TGTGCCACCAGTGATTTTCATTGTCAGCCCCAGCATTTT. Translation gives CATSDFHCQPQHF.

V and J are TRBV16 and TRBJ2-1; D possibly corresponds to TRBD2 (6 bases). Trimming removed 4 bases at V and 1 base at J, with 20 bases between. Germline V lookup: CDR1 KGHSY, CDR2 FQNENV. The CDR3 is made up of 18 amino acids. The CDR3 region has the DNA TGTGCCAGCAGCCCTTTGGAGGGGCCGTCTTTATCCTACAATGAGCAGTTCTTC. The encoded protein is CASSPLEGPSLSYNEQFF.

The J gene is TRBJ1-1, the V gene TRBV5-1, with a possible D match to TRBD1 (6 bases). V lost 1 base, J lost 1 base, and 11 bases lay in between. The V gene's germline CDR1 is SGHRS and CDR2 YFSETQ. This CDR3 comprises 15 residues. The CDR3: CASSLNPGANTEAFF. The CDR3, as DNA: TGCGCCAGCAGCTTGAATCCAGGGGCGAACACTGAAGCTTTCTTT.

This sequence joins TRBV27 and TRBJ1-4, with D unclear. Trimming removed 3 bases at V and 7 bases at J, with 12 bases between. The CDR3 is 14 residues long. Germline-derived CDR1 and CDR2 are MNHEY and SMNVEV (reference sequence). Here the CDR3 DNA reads TGTGCCAGCAGTTTTGCGGGAAGGGCTGAAAAACTGTTTTTT. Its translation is CASSFAGRAEKLFF. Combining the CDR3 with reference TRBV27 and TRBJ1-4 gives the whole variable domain EAQVTQNPRYLITVTGKKLTVTCSQNMNHEYMSWYRQDPGLGLRQIYYSMNVEVTDKGDVPEGYKVSRKEKRNFPLILESPSPNQTSLYFCASSFAGRAEKLFFGSGTQLSVL.

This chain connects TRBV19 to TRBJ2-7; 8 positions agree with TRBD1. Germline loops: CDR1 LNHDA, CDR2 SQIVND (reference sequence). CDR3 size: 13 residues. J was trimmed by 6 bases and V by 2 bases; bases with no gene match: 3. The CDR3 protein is CASSISTGVEQYF. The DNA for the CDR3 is TGTGCCAGTAGTATATCGACAGGGGTCGAGCAGTACTTC. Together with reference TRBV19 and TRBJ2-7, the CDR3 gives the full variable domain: DGGITQSPKYLFRKEGQNVTLSCEQNLNHDAMYWYRQDPGQGLRLIYYSQIVNDFQKGDIAEGYSVSREKKESFPLTVTSAQKNPTAFYLCASSISTGVEQYFGPGTRLTVT.

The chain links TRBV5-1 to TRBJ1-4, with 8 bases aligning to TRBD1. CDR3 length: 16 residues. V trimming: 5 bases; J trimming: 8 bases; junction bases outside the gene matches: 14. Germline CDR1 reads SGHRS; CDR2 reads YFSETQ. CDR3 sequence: CASSFMSRGHGEKLFF. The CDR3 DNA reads TGCGCCAGCAGTTTTATGAGCAGGGGGCACGGAGAAAAACTGTTTTTT. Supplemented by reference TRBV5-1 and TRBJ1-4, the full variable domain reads KAGVTQTPRYLIKTRGQQVTLSCSPISGHRSVSWYQQTPGQGLQFLFEYFSETQRNKGNFPGRFSGRQFSNSRSEMNVSTLELGDSALYLCASSFMSRGHGEKLFFGSGTQLSVL.

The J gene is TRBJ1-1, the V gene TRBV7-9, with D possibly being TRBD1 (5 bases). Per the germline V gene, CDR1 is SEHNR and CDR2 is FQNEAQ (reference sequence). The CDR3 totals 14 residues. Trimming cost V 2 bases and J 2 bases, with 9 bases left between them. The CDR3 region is CASSLSQGNTEAFF. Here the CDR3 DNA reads TGTGCCAGCAGCTTATCCCAGGGTAACACTGAAGCTTTCTTT.

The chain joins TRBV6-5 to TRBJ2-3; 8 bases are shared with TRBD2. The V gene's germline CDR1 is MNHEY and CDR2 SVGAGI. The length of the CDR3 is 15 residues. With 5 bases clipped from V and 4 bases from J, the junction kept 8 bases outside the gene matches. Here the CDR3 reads CASSRSTGGPDTQYF. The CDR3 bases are TGTGCCAGCAGTCGCTCGACGGGAGGGCCAGATACGCAGTATTTT.

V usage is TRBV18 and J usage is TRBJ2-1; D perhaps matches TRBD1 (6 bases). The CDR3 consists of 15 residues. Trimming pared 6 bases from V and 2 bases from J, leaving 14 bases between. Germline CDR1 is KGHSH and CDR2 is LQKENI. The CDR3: CASSQGSSPYNEQFF. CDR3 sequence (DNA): TGTGCCAGCTCCCAGGGGTCTTCTCCCTACAATGAGCAGTTCTTC.

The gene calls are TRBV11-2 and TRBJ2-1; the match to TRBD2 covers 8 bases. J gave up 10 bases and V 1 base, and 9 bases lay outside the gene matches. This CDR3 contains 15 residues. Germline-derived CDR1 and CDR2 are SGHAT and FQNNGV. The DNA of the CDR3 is TGTGCCAGCAGCTTAGGCGCCATACTAGCGGAAGAGCAGTTCTTC. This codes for CASSLGAILAEEQFF.

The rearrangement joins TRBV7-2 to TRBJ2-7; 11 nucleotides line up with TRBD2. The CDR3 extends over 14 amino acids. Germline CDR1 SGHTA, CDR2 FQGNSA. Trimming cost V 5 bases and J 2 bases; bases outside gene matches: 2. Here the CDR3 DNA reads TGTGCCAGCAGCGGGACTAGCGGCACCTACGAGCAGTACTTC. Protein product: CASSGTSGTYEQYF.

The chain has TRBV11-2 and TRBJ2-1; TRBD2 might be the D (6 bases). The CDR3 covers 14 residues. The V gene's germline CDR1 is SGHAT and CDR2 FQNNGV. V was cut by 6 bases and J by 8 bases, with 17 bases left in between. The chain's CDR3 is CASSAGSLEYEQFF. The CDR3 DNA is TGTGCCAGCAGTGCGGGAAGCCTTGAGTATGAGCAGTTCTTC.

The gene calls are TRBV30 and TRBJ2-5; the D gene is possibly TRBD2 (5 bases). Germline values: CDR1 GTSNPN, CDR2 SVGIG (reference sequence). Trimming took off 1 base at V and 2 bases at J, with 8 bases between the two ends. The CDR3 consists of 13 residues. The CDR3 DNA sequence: TGTGCCTGGAGTGCGGACTTTCAAGAGACCCAGTACTTC. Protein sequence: CAWSADFQETQYF.

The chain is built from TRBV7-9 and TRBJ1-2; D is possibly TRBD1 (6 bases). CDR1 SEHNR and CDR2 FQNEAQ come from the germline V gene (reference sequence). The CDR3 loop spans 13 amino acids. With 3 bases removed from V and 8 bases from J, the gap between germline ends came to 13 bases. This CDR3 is CASSLGTTGGYTF. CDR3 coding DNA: TGTGCCAGCAGCTTGGGGACGACAGGCGGCTACACCTTC.

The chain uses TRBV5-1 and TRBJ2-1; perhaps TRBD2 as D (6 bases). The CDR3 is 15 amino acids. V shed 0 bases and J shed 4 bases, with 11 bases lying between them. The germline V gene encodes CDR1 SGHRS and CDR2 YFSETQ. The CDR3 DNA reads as TGCGCCAGCAGCTTGGCCGGGAGCCCGTACAATGAGCAGTTCTTC. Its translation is CASSLAGSPYNEQFF.

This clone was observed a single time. CDR3 DNA: TGCGCCAGCAGGCACGACAGAGACTACGAGCAGTACTTC. It translates to CASRHDRDYEQYF. This chain links TRBV5-1 with TRBJ2-7; a weak D match, TRBD1 (5 bases). Germline CDR1 is SGHRS and CDR2 is YFSETQ. CDR3 length equals 13 residues. V was cut by 5 bases and J by 3 bases, with 12 bases left in between.

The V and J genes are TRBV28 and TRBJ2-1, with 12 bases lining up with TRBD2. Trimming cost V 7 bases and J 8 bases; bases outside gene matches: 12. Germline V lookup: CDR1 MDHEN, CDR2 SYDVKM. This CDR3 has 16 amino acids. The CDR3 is CASTPRMASGRDEQFF. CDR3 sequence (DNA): TGTGCCAGCACCCCCCGGATGGCTAGCGGGAGGGATGAGCAGTTCTTC.

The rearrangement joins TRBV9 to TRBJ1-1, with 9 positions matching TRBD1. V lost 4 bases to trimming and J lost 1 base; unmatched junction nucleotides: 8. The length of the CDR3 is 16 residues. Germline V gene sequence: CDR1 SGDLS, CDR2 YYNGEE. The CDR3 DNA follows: TGTGCCAGCAGCCGTCCGGGACAGGGACCGAACACTGAAGCTTTCTTT. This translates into CASSRPGQGPNTEAFF.

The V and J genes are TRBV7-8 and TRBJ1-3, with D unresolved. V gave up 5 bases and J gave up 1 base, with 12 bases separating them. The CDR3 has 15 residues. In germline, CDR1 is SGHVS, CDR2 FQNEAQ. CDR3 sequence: CASSREAGSGNTIYF. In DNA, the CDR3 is TGTGCCAGCAGCCGGGAGGCAGGATCTGGAAACACCATATATTTT.

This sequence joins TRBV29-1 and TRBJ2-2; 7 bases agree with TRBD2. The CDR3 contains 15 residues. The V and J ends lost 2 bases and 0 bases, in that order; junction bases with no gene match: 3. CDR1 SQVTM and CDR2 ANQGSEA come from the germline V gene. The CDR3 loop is CSVEWTRTNTGELFF. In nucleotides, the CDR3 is TGCAGCGTTGAATGGACTAGGACGAACACCGGGGAGCTGTTTTTT.

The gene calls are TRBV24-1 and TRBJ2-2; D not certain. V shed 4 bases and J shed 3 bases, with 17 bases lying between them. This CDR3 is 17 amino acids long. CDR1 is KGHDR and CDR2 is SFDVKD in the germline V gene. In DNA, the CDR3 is TGTGCCACCAGTGAAGGCCCCGGCGGCATCTACACCGGGGAGCTGTTTTTT. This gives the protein CATSEGPGGIYTGELFF.

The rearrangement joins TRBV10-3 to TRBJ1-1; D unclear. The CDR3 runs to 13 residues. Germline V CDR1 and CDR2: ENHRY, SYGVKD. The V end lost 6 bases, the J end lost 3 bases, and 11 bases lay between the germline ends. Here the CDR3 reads CAISARSDTEAFF. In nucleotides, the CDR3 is TGTGCCATCAGCGCCCGCTCGGACACTGAAGCTTTCTTT.